A single sample gave rise to the 5 T cell receptor beta chains below, sequenced in a study of CD8+CD57+ T cells in acquired aplastic anemia. Both TCR beta VDJ combination and CDR3 sequence profiling were carried out. Genomic DNA was the template for this profiling. TCRdb fed the reads into MiXCR, producing one record per CDR3 protein. Of tens of thousands of distinct CDR3 sequences in the sample, around 67% were seen once. Sequenced input: sorted CD4+, CD8+, or CD8+CD57+ T cells (not recorded which) from PBMCs. These receptors came from a human donor in good health, serving as a control.

This clonotype showed up just a few times. The rearrangement joins TRBV7-2 to TRBJ1-1, with TRBD1 as a possible D gene (5 bases). Looked up from germline, CDR1 is SGHTA and CDR2 is FQGNSA. The CDR3 length is 13 residues. V lost 6 bases to trimming and J lost 1 base, with 9 bases between them. In nucleotides, the CDR3 is TGTGCCAGCAGTGCCGACAGGAACACTGAAGCTTTCTTT. Its translation: CASSADRNTEAFF.

J is TRBJ2-1 and V is TRBV7-3; TRBD1 might be the D (6 bases). V was shortened by 2 bases and J by 3 bases, with 11 bases between the two germline ends. Germline CDR1 and CDR2: SGHTA and FQGTGA. CDR3 length: 15 residues. The CDR3 nucleotides read TGTGCCAGCAGCTTAGCCCAGGGGTTCTACAATGAGCAGTTCTTC. Translation: CASSLAQGFYNEQFF.

The chain couples TRBV10-3 to TRBJ2-3; D remains unclear. This CDR3 contains 13 residues. Trimming removed 2 bases at V and 3 bases at J, with 6 bases between. Germline V CDR1 and CDR2: ENHRY, SYGVKD. Written as DNA, the CDR3 is TGTGCCATCAGTGAGACTCAGACAGATACGCAGTATTTT. Amino acids: CAISETQTDTQYF.

This clonotype came up many times. The chain employs TRBV6-2 or TRBV6-3 and TRBJ2-7; D is possibly TRBD2 (5 bases). Germline CDR1 MNHEY, CDR2 SVGEGT. The V end lost 11 bases, the J end lost 2 bases, and 22 bases lay between the germline ends. This CDR3 is 15 amino acids long. The CDR3 region is CAVTLAVAAPYEQYF. The CDR3 region has the DNA TGTGCCGTCACCCTAGCCGTGGCGGCGCCCTACGAGCAGTACTTC.

On this clonotype itself: At one end the junction does not follow the germline gene, possibly because of a read error. J is TRBJ1-2 and V is TRBV7-9, with 8 nucleotides matching TRBD1. Germline CDR1 is SEHNR and CDR2 is FQNEAQ (reference sequence). The CDR3 has 11 residues. CDR3 residues: CASNQGADEYF. The CDR3 region has the DNA TGTGCCAGCAATCAGGGGGCTGATGAGTATTTC.